The sequence of this T cell receptor (beta chain) was determined in a study of T cell responses to AZD1222 COVID-19 vaccine. CDR1 and CDR2 from the germline V gene are LGHDT and YNNKEL (reference sequence). CDR3 length equals 13 residues. Trimming cost V 0 bases and J 8 bases, with 7 bases left between them. Here immunoSEQ multiplex PCR was the method, and the copy in TCRdb shows in-frame clones only, minus some. The sample carries 150,000 or so clones, nearly 95% recorded once. The material was peripheral blood, obtained on day 0 of AZD1222 vaccination. The V call is TRBV3-1 (or the pseudogene TRBV3-2), the J call TRBJ1-4; D gene uncertain. This sequence was found in an adult in good health. CDR3 nucleotides: TGTGCCAGCAGCCAAGAGGGAGACGAAAAACTGTTTTTT. Translating gives CASSQEGDEKLFF.